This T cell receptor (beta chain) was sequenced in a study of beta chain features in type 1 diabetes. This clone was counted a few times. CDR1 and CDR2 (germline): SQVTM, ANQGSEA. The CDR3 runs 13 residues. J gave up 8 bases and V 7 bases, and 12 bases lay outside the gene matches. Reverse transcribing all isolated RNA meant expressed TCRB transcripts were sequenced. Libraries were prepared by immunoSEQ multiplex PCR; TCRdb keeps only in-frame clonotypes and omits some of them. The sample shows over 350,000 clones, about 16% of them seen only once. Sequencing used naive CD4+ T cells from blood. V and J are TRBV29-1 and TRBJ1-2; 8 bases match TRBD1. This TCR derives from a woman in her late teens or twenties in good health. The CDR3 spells CSGTTLQGGGYTF. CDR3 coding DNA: TGCAGCGGGACCACTTTACAGGGGGGCGGCTACACCTTC.